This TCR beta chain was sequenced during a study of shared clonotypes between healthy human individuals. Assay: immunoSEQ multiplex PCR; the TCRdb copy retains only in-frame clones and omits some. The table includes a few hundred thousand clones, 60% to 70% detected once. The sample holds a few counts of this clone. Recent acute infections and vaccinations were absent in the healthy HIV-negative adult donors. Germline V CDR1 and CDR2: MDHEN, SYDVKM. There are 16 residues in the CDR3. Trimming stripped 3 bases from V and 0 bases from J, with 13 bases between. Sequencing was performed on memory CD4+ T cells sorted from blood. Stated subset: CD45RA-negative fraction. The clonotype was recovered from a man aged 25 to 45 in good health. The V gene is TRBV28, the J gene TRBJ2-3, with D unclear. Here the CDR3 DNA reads TGTGCCAGCAGTTTGCAGTTATCAATTAGCACAGATACGCAGTATTTT. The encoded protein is CASSLQLSISTDTQYF.